This note documents a single T cell receptor beta chain sequence. Its cognate antigen is unknown. This CDR3 comprises 14 residues. Trimming removed 5 bases from V and 7 bases from J; junction bases left unmatched: 7. Per the germline V gene, CDR1 is MDHEN and CDR2 is SYDVKM. Generated by immunoSEQ multiplex PCR, the TCRdb table keeps only in-frame clones and is missing some. Of about 85,000 clones listed, about 86% are singletons. These data are taken from a study of radiotherapy plus CTLA-4 blockade in lung cancer. Study as a whole: Patients showed objective responses in over 15% of cases, and disease control was achieved by about 31%.

Treatment of patients with chemo-refractory metastatic non-small-cell lung cancer consisted of focal radiation plus CTLA-4 blockade with ipilimumab. Study-wide points: In blood, early T cell clone dynamics reportedly predicted response best, together with interferon-beta. TCR clones of tumor origin grew in blood after radiotherapy plus ipilimumab.

The clonotype was recovered from a human donor with non-small cell lung cancer who had a partial response to radiotherapy plus ipilimumab. The chain is built from TRBV28 and TRBJ2-3; 9 bases fit TRBD1. The starting material was peripheral blood, obtained from a patient treated with radiotherapy plus ipilimumab. DNA of the CDR3: TGTGCCAGCAGTGTCACAGGGGGCTCTTATACGCAGTATTTT. It specifies CASSVTGGSYTQYF. The full variable domain, in which reference TRBV28 and TRBJ2-3 provide the parts outside the CDR3, is DVKVTQSSRYLVKRTGEKVFLECVQDMDHENMFWYRQDPGLGLRLIYFSYDVKMKEKGDIPEGYSVSREKKERFSLILESASTNQTSMYLCASSVTGGSYTQYFGPGTRLTVL.